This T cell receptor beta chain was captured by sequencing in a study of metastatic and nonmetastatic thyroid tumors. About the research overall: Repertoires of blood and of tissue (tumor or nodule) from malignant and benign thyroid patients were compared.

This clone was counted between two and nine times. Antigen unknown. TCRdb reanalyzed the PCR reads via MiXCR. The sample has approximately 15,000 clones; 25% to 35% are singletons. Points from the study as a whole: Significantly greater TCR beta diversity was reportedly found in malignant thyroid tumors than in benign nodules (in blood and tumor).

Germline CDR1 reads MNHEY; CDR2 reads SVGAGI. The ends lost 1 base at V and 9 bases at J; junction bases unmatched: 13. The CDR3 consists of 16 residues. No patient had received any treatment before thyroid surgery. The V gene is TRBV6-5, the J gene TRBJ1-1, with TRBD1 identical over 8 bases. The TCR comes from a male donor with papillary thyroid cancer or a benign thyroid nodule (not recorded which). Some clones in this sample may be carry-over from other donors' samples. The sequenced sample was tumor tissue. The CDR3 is CASSYFFGTGGSQAFF. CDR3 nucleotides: TGTGCCAGCAGTTACTTTTTCGGGACAGGCGGGTCGCAAGCTTTCTTT.